This TCR beta chain originates from a study of beta chain features in type 1 diabetes. Study context: Summed over all samples, the examined sorted cells came to under 110,000,000.

Based on CD45RO/CCR7/CD25/CD127/CD95/CD27, CD4+ regulatory, stem cell-like memory, naive and central memory cells were sorted. In the case of this clone: The antigen remains unidentified.

The isolated RNA, all of it, was reverse transcribed, so expressed TCRB transcripts were what got sequenced. Generated by immunoSEQ multiplex PCR, the TCRdb table keeps only in-frame clones and is missing some. The sample lists 70,000 to 95,000 clones; roughly 31% were seen once. Study-level points and caveats: In the patient group, naive, central memory and Treg TCRB repertoires seemed more alike than in the healthy donor group. When VDJ junctions were examined, type 1 diabetes patients showed fewer insertions and more deletions.

Source material: stem cell memory CD4+ T cells from blood. The receptor was derived from a woman under 30 in good health.

CDR3 sequence reads: CASSQDRWSSYNEQFF. In DNA, the CDR3 is TGCGCCAGCAGCCAAGATCGCTGGAGCTCCTACAATGAGCAGTTCTTC. The V gene is TRBV4-1, the J gene TRBJ2-1, with no clear D. Germline CDR1 and CDR2: MGHRA and YSYEKL. The length of the CDR3 is 16 residues. V gave up 0 bases and J gave up 0 bases, with 9 bases separating them.